The 23 T cell receptor beta chains given below trace back to one sample, sequenced in a study of somatic mutations in cytotoxic T cells in rheumatoid arthritis. This table comes from immunoSEQ multiplex PCR, and its TCRdb copy is limited to in-frame clones, with some not included. The repertoire holds under 5,000 clones, with about 88% as singletons. The source material was CD8+ T cells sorted from blood. These receptors were obtained from a woman in her fifties or sixties with rheumatoid arthritis.

The chain links TRBV2 to TRBJ1-1; D is perhaps TRBD1 (5 bases). Germline-derived CDR1 and CDR2 are SNHLY and FYNNEI. The CDR3 contains 13 residues. Trimming cost V 8 bases and J 10 bases, with 20 bases left between them. The CDR3 reads CASVLGPSPAAFF. CDR3 DNA sequence: TGTGCCAGCGTCCTGGGGCCCTCCCCCGCAGCTTTCTTT.

This chain links TRBV13 with TRBJ2-3, with TRBD1 matching 8 bases. This CDR3 region has 15 residues. Germline CDR1 is PRHDT and CDR2 is FYEKMQ (reference sequence). The V and J ends lost 4 bases and 0 bases, in that order; junction bases with no gene match: 3. The CDR3 bases are TGTGCCAGCAGCTCCGGACAGGGAAGCACAGATACGCAGTATTTT. This gives the protein CASSSGQGSTDTQYF.

V and J are TRBV2 and TRBJ1-2, with 7 positions matching TRBD1. This CDR3 has 12 amino acids. CDR1 is SNHLY and CDR2 is FYNNEI in the germline V gene. V shed 9 bases, J shed 6 bases, and the junction held 7 bases outside the gene matches. The CDR3 region is CARTGQYDGYTF. For the CDR3, the DNA is TGTGCCAGGACAGGGCAATATGATGGCTACACCTTC. Full variable domain (outside the CDR3, taken from reference TRBV2 and TRBJ1-2): EPEVTQTPSHQVTQMGQEVILRCVPISNHLYFYWYRQILGQKVEFLVSFYNNEISEKSEIFDDQFSVERPDGSNFTLKIRSTKLEDSAMYFCARTGQYDGYTFGSGTRLTVV.

The V call is TRBV10-3, the J call TRBJ2-3; TRBD1 agrees at 8 bases. J lost 7 bases, V lost 2 bases, and 5 bases had no gene match. The CDR3 has 14 residues. Germline CDR1 reads ENHRY; CDR2 reads SYGVKD. This CDR3 is CAISERQGLNTQYF. Here the CDR3 DNA reads TGTGCCATCAGTGAGCGACAGGGGTTAAATACGCAGTATTTT.

Remarks on this clone: The identical CDR3 is also encoded by other nucleotide sequences in the sample. The rearrangement links TRBV27 to TRBJ1-4; 8 bases fit TRBD1. With 4 bases clipped from V and 4 bases from J, the junction kept 11 bases outside the gene matches. The CDR3 sequence is 17 residues long. Germline lookup yields CDR1 MNHEY and CDR2 SMNVEV (reference sequence). The CDR3 nucleotides read TGTGCCAGCAGTTCCCGGCAGGGGGCGTGGGGTAATGAAAAACTGTTTTTT. Amino acid sequence: CASSSRQGAWGNEKLFF.

This chain links TRBV2 with TRBJ1-2, with a weak D call TRBD1 (5 bases). This CDR3 spans 17 amino acids. V lost 0 bases to trimming and J lost 1 base, with 15 bases between them. Germline V gene sequence: CDR1 SNHLY, CDR2 FYNNEI. Written as DNA, the CDR3 is TGTGCCAGCAGTGAAGCGCTACAGGATTCCTTTAACTATGGCTACACCTTC. As protein: CASSEALQDSFNYGYTF.

V is TRBV12-2 and J is TRBJ2-1; the table's D call of TRBD1 was not tested on the DNA. TRBV12-2 is assigned pseudogene status. The CDR3 is 15 residues long. CDR3 in DNA: TGTGCAAGTCGCTCGGTGGGACAGGGGTGGAATGAGCAGTTCTTC. This codes for CASRSVGQGWNEQFF.

This clone was found once. The DNA for the CDR3 is TGTGCCAGCAGTGAGGGACAGGGACCCTCCTCTAACTATGGCTACACCTTC. It yields the protein CASSEGQGPSSNYGYTF. V is TRBV28 and J is TRBJ1-2; 9 bases fit TRBD1. V was pared by 5 bases and J by 0 bases, with 10 bases of the junction left unmatched. CDR3 length: 17 amino acids. Germline CDR1 MDHEN, CDR2 SYDVKM.

This chain joins TRBV5-1 and TRBJ2-5; 10 nucleotides match TRBD1. The CDR3 contains 16 residues. From germline, CDR1 is SGHRS and CDR2 YFSETQ. The V gene end was trimmed by 4 bases and the J gene end by 2 bases; junction bases not matched to a gene: 8. The CDR3 spells CASSRRDRGWQETQYF. The CDR3 coding sequence is TGCGCCAGCAGCAGAAGGGACAGGGGTTGGCAAGAGACCCAGTACTTC.

The chain uses TRBV5-6 and TRBJ2-7, with D perhaps TRBD1 (6 bases). There are 14 residues in the CDR3. The V gene lost 0 bases and the J gene lost 9 bases, with 16 bases spanning the gap. Germline CDR1 and CDR2: SGHDT and YYEEEE. Here the CDR3 DNA reads TGTGCCAGCAGCTTGGATTGGCAGGGGAGAGGGCAGTACTTC. It yields the protein CASSLDWQGRGQYF.

This sequence joins TRBV27 and TRBJ1-2, with D perhaps TRBD1 (6 bases). CDR3 length: 11 amino acids. V shed 8 bases and J shed 7 bases, with 11 bases lying between them. CDR1 and CDR2 from the germline V gene are MNHEY and SMNVEV (reference sequence). CDR3 sequence reads: CASQGSGGYTF. CDR3 coding DNA: TGTGCCAGCCAGGGGTCGGGTGGCTACACCTTC.

The chain joins TRBV7-3 to TRBJ2-3, with D hard to call. From germline, CDR1 is SGHTA and CDR2 FQGTGA. The CDR3 has 14 residues. V shed 0 bases and J shed 1 base, with 5 bases lying between them. The CDR3 reads CASSLTLGTDTQYF. CDR3 DNA: TGTGCCAGCAGCTTAACCTTAGGCACAGATACGCAGTATTTT.

The V call is TRBV4-1, the J call TRBJ2-6; D is undetermined. Per germline, CDR1 MGHRA and CDR2 YSYEKL. Trimming shortened V by 4 bases and J by 2 bases, and 12 bases separated the two germline ends. The CDR3 runs 16 residues. CDR3 coding DNA: TGCGCCAGCAGCCCAAACCAAGGAGCTGGGGCCAACGTCCTGACTTTC. It is translated as CASSPNQGAGANVLTF.

This chain uses TRBV18 with TRBJ1-4; D gene ambiguous. This CDR3 region has 15 residues. Per the germline V gene, CDR1 is KGHSH and CDR2 is LQKENI. Trimming pared 2 bases from V and 8 bases from J, leaving 15 bases between. Here the CDR3 reads CASSPWSPEREKLFF. CDR3 nucleotides: TGTGCCAGCTCACCATGGAGCCCCGAGCGGGAAAAACTGTTTTTT.

The chain has TRBV7-8 and TRBJ1-1; D possibly corresponds to TRBD1 (5 bases). CDR3 length: 13 amino acids. CDR1 and CDR2 (germline): SGHVS, FQNEAQ. Between the trimmed V and J ends, which lost 1 base and 6 bases, there was a span of 9 bases. CDR3 sequence: CASSLVWGAEAFF. Here the CDR3 DNA reads TGTGCCAGCAGCTTAGTGTGGGGGGCTGAAGCTTTCTTT.

This clone ranks as large. This sequence joins TRBV5-4 and TRBJ2-7; TRBD2 matches at 8 bases. J lost 3 bases, V lost 0 bases, and 2 bases had no gene match. Germline lookup yields CDR1 SGHNT and CDR2 YYREEE (reference sequence). The CDR3 is 14 residues long. The CDR3 DNA follows: TGTGCCAGCAGCTTGGGCGGGGGGATCTACGAGCAGTACTTC. Translated, it gives CASSLGGGIYEQYF.

This chain uses TRBV9 with TRBJ2-3; D possibly corresponds to TRBD2 (6 bases). CDR3 length equals 15 residues. The germline V and J ends were trimmed by 0 bases and 6 bases, with 14 bases remaining between them. Germline CDR1 reads SGDLS; CDR2 reads YYNGEE. The DNA for the CDR3 is TGTGCCAGCAGCGTAGTCGGCGGGGCCCCCGATACGCAGTATTTT. Protein: CASSVVGGAPDTQYF.

The rearrangement links TRBV6-1 to TRBJ1-1; D remains unclear. From germline, CDR1 is MNHNS and CDR2 SASEGT. Between the trimmed V and J ends, which lost 1 base and 4 bases, there was a span of 10 bases. The length of the CDR3 is 14 residues. The CDR3 DNA is TGTGCCAGCAGTGAAGGGCAGGAGGGCACTGAAGCTTTCTTT. Its protein product is CASSEGQEGTEAFF.

The CDR3 reads CASSQSERALHF. CDR3 nucleotide sequence: TGTGCCAGCAGCCAATCCGAGAGGGCCCTCCACTTT. The chain combines TRBV14 with TRBJ1-6; unclear D gene. CDR3 length: 12 residues. CDR1 and CDR2 (germline): SGHDN, FVKESK. V was trimmed by 2 bases and J by 14 bases, leaving 10 bases between them. Looking up the rest from reference TRBV14 and TRBJ1-6 gives the full variable domain: EAGVTQFPSHSVIEKGQTVTLRCDPISGHDNLYWYRRVMGKEIKFLLHFVKESKQDESGMPNNRFLAERTGGTYSTLKVQPAELEDSGVYFCASSQSERALHFGNGTRLTVT.

The gene calls are TRBV28 and TRBJ2-1; TRBD1 matches at 7 bases. The V gene's germline CDR1 is MDHEN and CDR2 SYDVKM. The junction had 7 bases not matched to a gene; V was cut back by 4 bases and J by 1 base. There are 16 residues in the CDR3. The CDR3 is CASSSWTGVSYNEQFF. CDR3 nucleotides: TGTGCCAGCAGTTCCTGGACAGGAGTTTCCTACAATGAGCAGTTCTTC.

The V and J genes are TRBV5-4 and TRBJ1-1; tentatively, D is TRBD1 (5 bases). V was pared by 2 bases and J by 1 base, with 9 bases between. The CDR3 has 14 amino acids. Germline V gives CDR1 SGHNT, CDR2 YYREEE (reference sequence). The CDR3 region is CASSFRVENTEAFF. The CDR3, as DNA: TGTGCCAGCAGCTTCAGGGTGGAGAACACTGAAGCTTTCTTT.

The chain combines TRBV7-6 with TRBJ1-5; D is ambiguous. Germline loops: CDR1 SGHVS, CDR2 FNYEAQ. There are 15 residues in the CDR3. V dropped 5 bases and J dropped 6 bases, with 17 bases sitting between them. The DNA for the CDR3 is TGTGCCAGCAGCCCCGACACCCAGTCCGGTCAGCCCCAGCATTTT. It is translated as CASSPDTQSGQPQHF.

The chain couples TRBV27 to TRBJ1-5; the D gene is possibly TRBD1 (5 bases). The germline CDR1 and CDR2 sequences are MNHEY and SMNVEV (reference sequence). The V gene lost 3 bases and the J gene lost 3 bases, with 9 bases spanning the gap. This CDR3 has 14 amino acids. The CDR3 here is CASSFDSYNQPQHF. The CDR3 DNA reads TGTGCCAGCAGTTTCGACAGTTACAATCAGCCCCAGCATTTT.